This entry lists 30 T cell receptor beta chains sequenced from one sample in a study of blood T cell repertoires in COVID-19 (dated by TCRdb to 2020 to 2021). The library was made by the immunoSEQ multiplex PCR assay. TCRdb holds this immuneACCESS table with in-frame rearrangements only. Some clones are missing; in checked studies, unresolved V genes explain under half, and the rest has no known cause. This sample holds around 44,000 clones; roughly four fifths were observed only once. The ten largest account for 35% to 45% of the sample. Sequenced sample: peripheral blood. Receptors originate from a man aged 35-49 years with active or convalescent COVID-19.

The chain recombines TRBV21-1 with TRBJ1-1. TRBV21-1 is listed as a pseudogene. The CDR3 spans 14 residues. Here the CDR3 reads CASSTTGMGTEAFF. DNA for the CDR3: TGTGCCAGCAGCACTACCGGGATGGGGACTGAAGCTTTCTTT.

This chain joins TRBV7-3 and TRBJ2-6; D unclear. The germline CDR1 and CDR2 sequences are SGHTA and FQGTGA. This CDR3 has 14 amino acids. The germline V and J ends were trimmed by 6 bases and 0 bases, with 6 bases remaining between them. CDR3 DNA: TGTGCCAGCAGTCAACTCTCTGGGGCCAACGTCCTGACTTTC. Translating it yields CASSQLSGANVLTF.

The chain joins TRBV10-1 to TRBJ1-1; 7 bases line up with TRBD1. This CDR3 region has 15 residues. V trimming: 6 bases; J trimming: 4 bases; junction bases outside the gene matches: 11. Germline V gene data show CDR1 as WNHNN and CDR2 as SYGVQD (reference sequence). The CDR3 DNA reads as TGCGCCAGCAGCGACTTGAGGGGGCTTGGCACTGAAGCTTTCTTT. This sequence encodes CASSDLRGLGTEAFF.

The chain has TRBV11-1 and TRBJ2-1, with D possibly matching TRBD2 (7 bases). The length of the CDR3 is 14 residues. V was clipped by 3 bases and J by 6 bases, with 12 bases between them. Germline V gives CDR1 SGHAT, CDR2 FQDESV (reference sequence). CDR3: CASSLGGPSNEQFF. The CDR3 DNA reads TGTGCCAGCAGCTTGGGGGGGCCCTCCAATGAGCAGTTCTTC.

The chain carries TRBV27 and TRBJ2-2, with D tentatively TRBD2 (5 bases). Germline V lookup: CDR1 MNHEY, CDR2 SMNVEV (reference sequence). The CDR3 loop spans 15 amino acids. V lost 4 bases and J 4 bases, leaving 13 bases between the germline ends. Here the CDR3 DNA reads TGTGCCAGCAGTTCCATTTCGAGCGGCACCGGGGAGCTGTTTTTT. Translation: CASSSISSGTGELFF.

V is TRBV5-6 and J is TRBJ1-3; D gene unclear. The CDR3 runs to 13 residues. V was clipped by 2 bases and J by 1 base, with 4 bases between them. Germline assignment: CDR1 SGHDT and CDR2 YYEEEE. The DNA of the CDR3 is TGTGCCAGCAGCTTCTATTCTGGAAACACCATATATTTT. It specifies CASSFYSGNTIYF.

The chain links TRBV3-1 (or the pseudogene TRBV3-2) to TRBJ1-6, with TRBD1 as a possible D gene (5 bases). The CDR3 length is 13 residues. The V end was cut by 3 bases, the J end by 7 bases, with 7 bases between. CDR1 is LGHDT and CDR2 is YNNKEL in the germline V gene (reference sequence). This chain's CDR3 is CASSQNRNSPLHF. CDR3 nucleotides: TGTGCCAGCAGCCAGAACAGGAATTCACCCCTCCACTTT.

CDR3 protein: CASSLALAGGQETQYF. CDR3 in DNA: TGTGCCAGCAGCTTAGCACTAGCGGGGGGGCAGGAGACCCAGTACTTC. The gene calls are TRBV7-2 and TRBJ2-5; 13 nucleotides align to TRBD2. Trimming removed 0 bases from V and 5 bases from J; junction bases left unmatched: 3. From germline, CDR1 is SGHTA and CDR2 FQGNSA. The CDR3 length is 16 residues.

This clone was picked up a small number of times. This chain links TRBV7-9 with TRBJ2-5, with D possibly TRBD1 on 5 matching bases. Per the germline V gene, CDR1 is SEHNR and CDR2 is FQNEAQ (reference sequence). Trimming removed 1 base at V and 5 bases at J, with 11 bases between. The CDR3 runs to 14 residues. The CDR3 loop is CASSLGGHEETQYF. The CDR3, as DNA: TGTGCCAGCAGCTTAGGGGGCCACGAGGAGACCCAGTACTTC.

The chain joins TRBV7-2 to TRBJ2-5, with 9 bases fitting TRBD2. Per the germline V gene, CDR1 is SGHTA and CDR2 is FQGNSA. Trimming at V came to 3 bases and at J to 2 bases, leaving 13 bases not matched to a gene. The CDR3 runs 18 residues. The CDR3 coding sequence is TGTGCCAGCAGCTTTCGTAGTTCGCGACTAGCGGCTCAAGAGACCCAGTACTTC. Amino acids: CASSFRSSRLAAQETQYF. The full variable domain, rest sourced from reference TRBV7-2 and TRBJ2-5, is GAGVSQSPSNKVTEKGKDVELRCDPISGHTALYWYRQSLGQGLEFLIYFQGNSAPDKSGLPSDRFSAERTGGSVSTLTIQRTQQEDSAVYLCASSFRSSRLAAQETQYFGPGTRLLVL.

This rearrangement joins TRBV7-8 to TRBJ1-4; TRBD1 is a possible D gene (5 bases). This CDR3 has 15 amino acids. Germline lookup yields CDR1 SGHVS and CDR2 FQNEAQ. V lost 5 bases and J 0 bases, leaving 10 bases between the germline ends. The CDR3 spells CASSPRVTTNEKLFF. CDR3 sequence (DNA): TGTGCCAGCAGCCCCAGGGTGACAACTAATGAAAAACTGTTTTTT.

There are a few counts of this clone. V and J are TRBV6-5 and TRBJ2-7, with D tentatively TRBD2 (7 bases). The V gene's germline CDR1 is MNHEY and CDR2 SVGAGI. The length of the CDR3 is 14 residues. The V end was cut by 4 bases, the J end by 4 bases, with 14 bases between. CDR3 nucleotide sequence: TGTGCCAGCAGTTCCTGGACTAGGGGGTACGAGCAGTACTTC. Translating gives CASSSWTRGYEQYF.

This clone was observed once. The chain has TRBV7-2 and TRBJ2-1, with a possible D match to TRBD2 (6 bases). V lost 2 bases, J lost 8 bases, and 7 bases lay in between. Germline V gene lookup returns CDR1 SGHTA and CDR2 FQGNSA. The CDR3 sequence is 12 residues long. The CDR3, as DNA: TGTGCCAGCAGCTTACCTAGCGATGAGCAGTTCTTC. This gives the protein CASSLPSDEQFF.

V gene TRBV4-1 combines with J gene TRBJ2-1; a weak D match, TRBD2 (5 bases). CDR3 size: 14 residues. Looked up from germline, CDR1 is MGHRA and CDR2 is YSYEKL. V was trimmed by 4 bases and J by 6 bases, leaving 13 bases between them. In DNA, the CDR3 is TGCGCCAGCAGCCCCCATTTGAGCGGCAATGAGCAGTTCTTC. This codes for CASSPHLSGNEQFF.

The rearrangement joins TRBV11-1 to TRBJ1-2; D remains ambiguous. V lost 1 base, J lost 6 bases, and 12 bases lay in between. This CDR3 is 14 amino acids long. Germline V gene lookup returns CDR1 SGHAT and CDR2 FQDESV (reference sequence). The DNA of the CDR3 is TGTGCCAGCAGCTTAGTAGCCCGGAGGCATGGCTACACCTTC. This sequence encodes CASSLVARRHGYTF.

This chain joins TRBV6-5 and TRBJ2-1, with 10 positions matching TRBD2. Germline CDR1 and CDR2: MNHEY and SVGAGI. This CDR3 has 14 residues. V gave up 7 bases and J gave up 6 bases; unmatched junction bases: 6. CDR3 protein: CASTSGTSVNEQFF. CDR3 coding DNA: TGTGCCAGCACGAGCGGGACTAGCGTCAATGAGCAGTTCTTC.

The chain recombines TRBV24-1 with TRBJ2-1; 12 nucleotides agree with TRBD2. The junction had 6 bases not matched to a gene; V was cut back by 9 bases and J by 7 bases. Germline V gene data show CDR1 as KGHDR and CDR2 as SFDVKD. This CDR3 comprises 14 residues. The CDR3 DNA is TGTGCCACCCGCGGGACTAGCGGGCCTAATGAGCAGTTCTTC. It yields the protein CATRGTSGPNEQFF.

This chain links TRBV2 with TRBJ1-2; weak D call: TRBD1 (6 bases). V lost 6 bases and J lost 4, with 15 bases in between. This CDR3 region has 14 residues. Germline CDR1 and CDR2: SNHLY and FYNNEI. CDR3 sequence reads: CASRPGQGSYGYTF. CDR3 DNA sequence: TGTGCCAGCAGGCCAGGTCAGGGGAGCTATGGCTACACCTTC.

CDR3 nucleotides: TGTGCCAGTAGTAAGGGACAGTATAGCAATCAGCCCCAGCATTTT. Translated: CASSKGQYSNQPQHF. This sequence joins TRBV19 and TRBJ1-5; TRBD1 matches at 7 bases. The CDR3 runs 15 residues. Trimming took 4 bases from V and 0 from J; bases not matched to a gene: 3. CDR1 and CDR2 from the germline V gene are LNHDA and SQIVND (reference sequence).

The sample holds a few counts of this clone. This sequence joins TRBV4-2 and TRBJ1-1; D perhaps matches TRBD1 (5 bases). CDR1 and CDR2 (germline): LGHNA, YNFKEQ. V was pared by 0 bases and J by 2 bases, with 7 bases between. The CDR3 has 14 residues. CDR3 DNA sequence: TGTGCCAGCAGCCAAGATCAGGGTAACACTGAAGCTTTCTTT. This translates into CASSQDQGNTEAFF.

The table lists this clone with a few counts. The chain uses TRBV6-1 and TRBJ2-1; 9 bases map to TRBD2. CDR1 is MNHNS and CDR2 is SASEGT in the germline V gene. The CDR3 is 16 residues long. The ends lost 3 bases at V and 1 base at J; junction bases unmatched: 4. The CDR3 DNA is TGTGCCAGCAGTGAGGCGGGAGGGGCTTCCTACAATGAGCAGTTCTTC. Its protein product is CASSEAGGASYNEQFF.

V is TRBV27 and J is TRBJ1-2, with D maybe TRBD1 (5 bases). CDR1 and CDR2 (germline): MNHEY, SMNVEV (reference sequence). V lost 4 bases to trimming and J lost 8 bases, with 14 bases between them. The CDR3 sequence is 13 residues long. This CDR3 reads CASSSSGHEGYTF. CDR3 DNA sequence: TGTGCCAGCAGTTCCTCCGGACACGAAGGCTACACCTTC.

This chain's CDR3 is CSVDFGLNTGELFF. The CDR3 DNA sequence: TGCAGCGTTGATTTCGGACTCAACACCGGGGAGCTGTTTTTT. The chain couples TRBV29-1 to TRBJ2-2; D is possibly TRBD2 (5 bases). Trimming removed 3 bases from V and 2 bases from J, with 10 bases in between. CDR3 length: 14 residues. CDR1 and CDR2 from the germline V gene are SQVTM and ANQGSEA.

This chain links TRBV3-1 (or the pseudogene TRBV3-2) with TRBJ2-7; D possibly corresponds to TRBD1 (6 bases). V was trimmed by 0 bases and J by 5 bases, leaving 17 bases between them. CDR1 LGHDT and CDR2 YNNKEL come from the germline V gene (reference sequence). This CDR3 has 16 amino acids. The chain's CDR3 is CASSQDPQGFKDEQYF. As DNA, the CDR3 is TGTGCCAGCAGCCAAGATCCTCAGGGGTTTAAGGACGAGCAGTACTTC.

The chain combines TRBV30 with TRBJ1-5; 7 bases line up with TRBD1. Germline-derived CDR1 and CDR2 are GTSNPN and SVGIG (reference sequence). With V trimmed by 1 base and J by 7 bases, 4 bases remained unmatched. The CDR3 runs 13 residues. Here the CDR3 DNA reads TGTGCCTGGAGTGGACAGGGAAAGCAGCCCCAGCATTTT. It specifies CAWSGQGKQPQHF.

The CDR3 sequence is CASSPLDRNYGYTF. CDR3 DNA sequence: TGTGCCAGCAGTCCGCTTGACAGGAACTATGGCTACACCTTC. The chain recombines TRBV28 with TRBJ1-2; D is perhaps TRBD1 (6 bases). The V end lost 5 bases, the J end lost 2 bases, and 12 bases lay between the germline ends. The CDR3 spans 14 residues. Germline CDR1 is MDHEN and CDR2 is SYDVKM.

The gene calls are TRBV30 and TRBJ1-5; D gene uncertain. V gave up 3 bases and J gave up 5 bases, with 8 bases separating them. CDR1 GTSNPN and CDR2 SVGIG come from the germline V gene (reference sequence). The CDR3 runs to 12 residues. The CDR3 loop is CAWRSSDQPQHF. As DNA, the CDR3 is TGTGCCTGGAGAAGTAGTGATCAGCCCCAGCATTTT.

The V gene is TRBV7-6, the J gene TRBJ2-7, with TRBD1 matching over 8 bases. Germline V gene lookup returns CDR1 SGHVS and CDR2 FNYEAQ. The junction had 25 bases not matched to a gene; V was cut back by 5 bases and J by 4 bases. The CDR3 is 20 residues long. This chain's CDR3 is CASSQDVPSGLQGQVYEQYF. The CDR3 DNA sequence: TGTGCCAGCAGCCAGGATGTCCCTTCGGGATTACAGGGACAGGTGTACGAGCAGTACTTC.

This clone has a single count. This chain connects TRBV5-1 to TRBJ2-3; 9 positions agree with TRBD1. The V gene end was trimmed by 4 bases and the J gene end by 5 bases; junction bases not matched to a gene: 5. Germline CDR1 SGHRS, CDR2 YFSETQ. This CDR3 is built from 14 residues. CDR3 DNA sequence: TGCGCCAGCAGCCAACAGGGGGCCGGAGATACGCAGTATTTT. Translation: CASSQQGAGDTQYF.

This sequence joins TRBV4-3 and TRBJ1-2, with TRBD1 as a possible D gene (6 bases). With 0 bases removed from V and 4 bases from J, the gap between germline ends came to 9 bases. CDR1 LGHNA and CDR2 YSLEER come from the germline V gene. The CDR3 is made up of 14 amino acids. The CDR3, as DNA: TGCGCCAGCAGCCAAGAGGGGGCCTCCTATGGCTACACCTTC. This gives the protein CASSQEGASYGYTF.